This T cell receptor (beta chain) stems from a study of control samples from healthy donors and cancer patients. This CDR3 is built from 18 residues. The V and J ends lost 4 bases and 3 bases, in that order; junction bases with no gene match: 10. The germline V gene encodes CDR1 MGHRA and CDR2 YSYEKL. Profiling relied on immunoSEQ multiplex PCR, and the TCRdb table lists in-frame clones only, not all of them. The sample records over 110,000 clones, 80% to 95% being singletons. This TCR came from a man aged 30 to 39 in good health. The sequenced sample consisted of blood. The chain recombines TRBV4-1 with TRBJ2-6; 9 bases agree with TRBD1. The CDR3 DNA reads TGCGCCAGCAGCCGCTACGTAGGGACAGGGTATGGGGCCAACGTCCTGACTTTC. Amino acids: CASSRYVGTGYGANVLTF.